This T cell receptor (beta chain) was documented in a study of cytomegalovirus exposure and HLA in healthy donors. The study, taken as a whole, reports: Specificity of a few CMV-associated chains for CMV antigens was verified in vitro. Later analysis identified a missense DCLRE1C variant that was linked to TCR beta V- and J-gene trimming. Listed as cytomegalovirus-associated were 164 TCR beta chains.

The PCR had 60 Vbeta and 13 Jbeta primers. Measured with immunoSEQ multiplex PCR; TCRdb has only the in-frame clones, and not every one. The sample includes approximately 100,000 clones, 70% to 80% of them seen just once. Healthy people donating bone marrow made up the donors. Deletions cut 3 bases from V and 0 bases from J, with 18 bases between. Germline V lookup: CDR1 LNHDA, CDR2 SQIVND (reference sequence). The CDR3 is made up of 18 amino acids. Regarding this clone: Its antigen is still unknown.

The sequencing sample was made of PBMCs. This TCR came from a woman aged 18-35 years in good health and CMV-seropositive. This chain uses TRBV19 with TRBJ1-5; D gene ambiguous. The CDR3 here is CASSIAPGRANSNQPQHF. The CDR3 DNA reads TGTGCCAGTAGTATTGCCCCTGGGAGGGCTAATAGCAATCAGCCCCAGCATTTT.